This T cell receptor (beta chain) came from a study of human versus mouse CDR3 diversity and MHC coevolution. The table came from immunoSEQ multiplex PCR; TCRdb's copy has only in-frame clones and leaves some out. The table has just under 60,000 clones, approximately 94% seen once. Cells were CD45RO-negative CD62L-positive naive CD4 T cells sorted from PBMCs. CDR1 MNHEY and CDR2 SMNVEV come from the germline V gene (reference sequence). The CDR3 contains 17 residues. V lost 5 bases and J lost 3, with 22 bases in between. The receptor's source is a person aged 55-75 years in good health. The V call is TRBV27, the J call TRBJ1-2; D is possibly TRBD1 (5 bases). The sample consisted of naive CD4+ T cells from blood. Subset meaning: CD45RO-negative CD62L-positive naive CD4 T cells. Here the CDR3 DNA reads TGTGCCAGCAGTACCTGGCGGGACGTGAAGAGTGACTATGGCTACACCTTC. It specifies CASSTWRDVKSDYGYTF.